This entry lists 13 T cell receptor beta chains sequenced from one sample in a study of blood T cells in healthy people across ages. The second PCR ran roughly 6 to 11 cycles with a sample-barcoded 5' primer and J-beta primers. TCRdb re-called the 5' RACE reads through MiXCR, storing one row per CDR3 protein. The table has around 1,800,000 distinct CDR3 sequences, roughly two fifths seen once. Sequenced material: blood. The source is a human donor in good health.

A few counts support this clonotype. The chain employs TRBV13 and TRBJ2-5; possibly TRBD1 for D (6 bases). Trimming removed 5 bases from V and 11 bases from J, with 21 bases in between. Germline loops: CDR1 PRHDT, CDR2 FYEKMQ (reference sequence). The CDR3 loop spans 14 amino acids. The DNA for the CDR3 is TGTGCCAGCAGCCAAGTAAACAGGGTTGGTGAGCAGTACTTC. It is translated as CASSQVNRVGEQYF. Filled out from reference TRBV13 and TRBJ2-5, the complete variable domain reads AAGVIQSPRHLIKEKRETATLKCYPIPRHDTVYWYQQGPGQDPQFLISFYEKMQSDKGSIPDRFSAQQFSDYHSELNMSSLELGDSALYFCASSQVNRVGEQYFGPGTRLLVL.

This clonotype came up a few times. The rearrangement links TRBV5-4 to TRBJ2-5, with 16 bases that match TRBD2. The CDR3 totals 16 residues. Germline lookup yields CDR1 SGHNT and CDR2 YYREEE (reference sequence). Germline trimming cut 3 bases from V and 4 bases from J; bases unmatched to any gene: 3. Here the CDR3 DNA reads TGTGCCAGCAGCTGGGGACTAGCGGGGGGGCCAGAGACCCAGTACTTC. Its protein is CASSWGLAGGPETQYF.

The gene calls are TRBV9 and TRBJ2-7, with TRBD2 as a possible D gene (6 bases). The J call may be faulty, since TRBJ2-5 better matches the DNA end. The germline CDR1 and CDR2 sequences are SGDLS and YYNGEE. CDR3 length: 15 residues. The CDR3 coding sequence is TGTGCCAGCAGCGCACGAGGTAGCGGTGGGGAGACCCAGTACTTC. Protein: CASSARGSGGETQYF.

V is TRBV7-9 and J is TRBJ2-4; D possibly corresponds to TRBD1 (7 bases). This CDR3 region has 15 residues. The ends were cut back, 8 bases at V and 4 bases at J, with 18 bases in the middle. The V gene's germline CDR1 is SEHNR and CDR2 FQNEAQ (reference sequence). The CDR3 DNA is TGTGCCAGCGGCTCGGCGGGACAGCGTAAAAACATTCAGTACTTC. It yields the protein CASGSAGQRKNIQYF.

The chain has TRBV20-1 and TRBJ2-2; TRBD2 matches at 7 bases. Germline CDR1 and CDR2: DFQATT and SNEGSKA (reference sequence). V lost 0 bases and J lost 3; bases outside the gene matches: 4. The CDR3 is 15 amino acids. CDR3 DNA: TGCAGTGCTAGAGATCTAGCGGCCGACACCGGGGAGCTGTTTTTT. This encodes CSARDLAADTGELFF.

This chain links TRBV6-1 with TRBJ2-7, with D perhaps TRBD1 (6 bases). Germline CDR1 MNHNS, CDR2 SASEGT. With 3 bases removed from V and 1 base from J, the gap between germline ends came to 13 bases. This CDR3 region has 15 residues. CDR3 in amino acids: CASSDEFRGSYEQYF. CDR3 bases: TGTGCCAGCAGTGATGAATTCAGGGGATCCTACGAGCAGTACTTC.

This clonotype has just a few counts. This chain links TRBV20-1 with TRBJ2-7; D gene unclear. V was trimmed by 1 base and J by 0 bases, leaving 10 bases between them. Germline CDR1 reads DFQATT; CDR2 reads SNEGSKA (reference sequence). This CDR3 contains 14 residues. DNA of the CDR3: TGCAGTGCTAGAGCTGAGGCTATCTCCTACGAGCAGTACTTC. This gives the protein CSARAEAISYEQYF.

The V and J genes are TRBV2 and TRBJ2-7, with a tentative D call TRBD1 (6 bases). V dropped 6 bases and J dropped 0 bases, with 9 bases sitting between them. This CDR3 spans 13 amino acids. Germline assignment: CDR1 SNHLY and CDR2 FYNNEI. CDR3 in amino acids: CASSDRTSYEQYF. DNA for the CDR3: TGTGCCAGCAGCGACAGGACCTCCTACGAGCAGTACTTC. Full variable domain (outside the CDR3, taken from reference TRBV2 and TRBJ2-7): EPEVTQTPSHQVTQMGQEVILRCVPISNHLYFYWYRQILGQKVEFLVSFYNNEISEKSEIFDDQFSVERPDGSNFTLKIRSTKLEDSAMYFCASSDRTSYEQYFGPGTRLTVT.

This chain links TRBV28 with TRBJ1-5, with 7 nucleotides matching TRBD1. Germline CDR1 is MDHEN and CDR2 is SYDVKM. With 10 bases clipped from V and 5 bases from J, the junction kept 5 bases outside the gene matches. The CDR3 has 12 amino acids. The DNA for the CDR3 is TGTGCCACCTTTACAGGGGATCAGCCCCAGCATTTT. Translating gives CATFTGDQPQHF.

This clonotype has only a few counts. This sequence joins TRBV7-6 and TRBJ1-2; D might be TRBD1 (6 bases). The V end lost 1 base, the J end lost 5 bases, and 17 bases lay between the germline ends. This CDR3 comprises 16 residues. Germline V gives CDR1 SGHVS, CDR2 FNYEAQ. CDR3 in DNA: TGTGCCAGCAGCTTAGAAGCGGGACAAAACCTTTATGGCTACACCTTC. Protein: CASSLEAGQNLYGYTF.

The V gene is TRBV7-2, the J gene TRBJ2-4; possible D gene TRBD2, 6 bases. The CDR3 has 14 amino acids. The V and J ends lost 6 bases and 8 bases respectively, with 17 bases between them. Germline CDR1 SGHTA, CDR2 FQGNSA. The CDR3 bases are TGTGCCAGCAGGGCGCGGGACCCGAGGGACATTCAGTACTTC. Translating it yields CASRARDPRDIQYF.

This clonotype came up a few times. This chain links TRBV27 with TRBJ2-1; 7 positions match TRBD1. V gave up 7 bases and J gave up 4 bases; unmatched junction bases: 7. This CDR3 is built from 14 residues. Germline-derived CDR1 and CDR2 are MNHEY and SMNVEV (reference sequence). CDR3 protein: CASMKGAVYNEQFF. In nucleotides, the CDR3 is TGTGCCAGCATGAAGGGGGCGGTTTACAATGAGCAGTTCTTC.

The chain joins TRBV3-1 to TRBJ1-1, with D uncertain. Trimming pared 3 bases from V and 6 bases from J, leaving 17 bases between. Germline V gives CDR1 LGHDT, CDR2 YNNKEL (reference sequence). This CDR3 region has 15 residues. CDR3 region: CASSHQVWGLAEAFF. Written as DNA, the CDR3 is TGTGCCAGCAGCCACCAGGTCTGGGGTTTGGCTGAAGCTTTCTTT. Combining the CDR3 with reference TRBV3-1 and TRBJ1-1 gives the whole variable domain DTAVSQTPKYLVTQMGNDKSIKCEQNLGHDTMYWYKQDSKKFLKIMFSYNNKELIINETVPNRFSPKSPDKAHLNLHINSLELGDSAVYFCASSHQVWGLAEAFFGQGTRLTVV.